This T cell receptor beta chain was found in a study of blood T cell repertoires in COVID-19 (dated by TCRdb to 2020 to 2021). As for the study more broadly: Collaborator samples came from the United States, Italy and Spain and covered acute and convalescent phases of COVID-19. A de-identified subject ID, COVID-19 status, age in years and sex were almost always included in the sample metadata. HLA class I and class II types, where available, came from metadata supplied by the sample provider rather than from assay-based typing. Deeply sampled blood TCRbeta repertoires from subjects exposed to, actively infected with, or recovered from COVID-19 were included in the dataset. The material from the prospective study consisted of cDNA or gDNA derived from T cells, B-cell-depleted T cells, or PBMCs. The repertoires were released in a freely available public database meant as a resource for research on the immune response to SARS-CoV-2. Samples were obtained from the ongoing ImmuneRACE study (first 160 participants) and from 1,254 subjects provided by 6 global collaborators. The paper as a whole reports these results and caveats: The quantity of clinical and demographic metadata differed by source and by participant and was supplied without curation.

Regarding this clone: The antigen this receptor binds is unknown. Base qualities are missing; no much larger clone stands one base away.

Relative to germline, V is missing 3 bases and J is missing 7 bases, with 13 bases of the junction outside any gene match. CDR1 SGDLS and CDR2 YYNGEE are derived from the germline V gene. The CDR3 spans 16 residues, from the cysteine through the phenylalanine. Left in the record is the CDR3 DNA by itself, 48 bases read in frame from the first base. TCRbeta CDR3 regions were amplified from genomic DNA using the immunoSEQ Assay, a bias-controlled multiplex PCR. The authors' pipeline ran thus. The number of nucleated cells in each sample was estimated by amplification of reference gene primers within the assay. To quantify the absolute abundance of each unique TCRbeta CDR3 rearrangement, sequence reads were collapsed and filtered. For each sample, productive Simpson clonality was calculated as the square root of Simpson's diversity index over productive rearrangements. This is the immuneACCESS table as TCRdb keeps it, with only in-frame sequences that have V and J called. A part of the clones is gone; compared with another copy, unresolved V genes explain less than half, and the rest is unexplained. The DNA gave D and trimming, while V, J and clone size come from that table. This sample gives 250,000 to 350,000 clones in total; around nine tenths of them show up just once. The top ten clones comprise 2.6% of the sample.

Participants in the prospective study were enrolled through a virtual design, were aged roughly 18 to 100 years, and lived in under 25 United States geographic areas. Cohort assignment in the prospective study relied on participant-reported clinical history from a screening survey and a study questionnaire. Recovered participants in ImmuneRACE Cohort 3 were defined as having two consecutive negative NP/OP PCR tests, clearance from a healthcare professional, or resolution of symptoms. In the prospective study, whole blood, serum and a nasopharyngeal or oropharyngeal swab were collected from each participant by mobile phlebotomists. Additional blood draws and questionnaires over an approximately two-month period could optionally be provided by prospective study participants. Before DNA extraction, blood samples from the prospective study were shipped at room temperature or frozen.

Sequencing used PBMCs or T cells enriched from blood (not recorded which). The receptor's source is a man between 60 and 75 years old who had recovered from COVID-19. The V and J genes are TRBV9 and TRBJ2-7; 10 central bases correspond to TRBD2. The CDR3 protein is CASSAGLAVPPGEQYF. Read as DNA, the sequence is TGTGCCAGCAGCGCCGGACTAGCGGTGCCCCCAGGGGAGCAGTACTTC.